This is a list of T cell receptor beta chains from one sample in a study of OX40 agonist ivuxolimab in advanced cancers. Measured with immunoSEQ multiplex PCR; TCRdb has only the in-frame clones, and not every one. The sample includes around 150,000 clones, under 95% of them seen just once. Sequencing used CD4+ or CD8+ T cells sorted from blood, obtained in a trial of the OX40 agonist ivuxolimab. All receptors come from an adult with an advanced solid tumor such as melanoma, head and neck, liver or kidney cancer. The CDR3 runs from the conserved cysteine through the conserved F or W. A D gene is named only where the DNA matches it firmly. Not every row has a clone size; where given, it reads once, few, many or a size class.

abundance: NA; j_gene: TRBJ2-7; d_gene: TRBD2; v_gene: TRBV15; CDR3nt: TGTGCCACCAGTCTAGCGGGGCGCTCCTACGAGCAGTACTTC; CDR3aa: CATSLAGRSYEQYF
abundance: NA; j_gene: TRBJ2-7; d_gene: NA; v_gene: TRBV28; CDR3nt: TGTGCCAGCACGTCGAGCTCCTACGAGCAGTACTTC; CDR3aa: CASTSSSYEQYF
abundance: NA; j_gene: TRBJ2-1; d_gene: TRBD2; v_gene: TRBV7-9; CDR3nt: TGTGCCAGCAGCGCTAGCGGGACCTCCTACAATGAGCAGTTCTTC; CDR3aa: CASSASGTSYNEQFF
abundance: NA; j_gene: TRBJ2-1; d_gene: TRBD2; v_gene: TRBV5-6; CDR3nt: TGTGCCAGCAGCTTCCGGGGGGGCCCCGAAGGGGGGGAGCAGTTCTTC; CDR3aa: CASSFRGGPEGGEQFF
abundance: few; j_gene: TRBJ1-5; d_gene: NA; v_gene: TRBV27; CDR3nt: TGTGCCAGCAGTTTAGCGACGGGAAATCAGCCCCAGCATTTT; CDR3aa: CASSLATGNQPQHF
abundance: NA; j_gene: TRBJ2-3; d_gene: TRBD2; v_gene: TRBV11-3; CDR3nt: TGTGCCAGCAGCCTCCGGGGGGCAGATACGCAGTATTTT; CDR3aa: CASSLRGADTQYF
abundance: NA; j_gene: TRBJ2-2; d_gene: TRBD1; v_gene: TRBV5-1; CDR3nt: TGCGCCAGCAGCCTCGACAGGGTACCCGGGGAGCTGTTTTTT; CDR3aa: CASSLDRVPGELFF
abundance: NA; j_gene: TRBJ1-3; d_gene: TRBD1; v_gene: TRBV27; CDR3nt: TGTGCCAGCAGCGAAACAGGGGTCGGTGGAAACACCATATATTTT; CDR3aa: CASSETGVGGNTIYF
abundance: NA; j_gene: TRBJ2-1; d_gene: TRBD2; v_gene: TRBV19; CDR3nt: TGTGCCAGTAGATGGGGAGCGGGGGACTCGAACAATGAGCAGTTCTTC; CDR3aa: CASRWGAGDSNNEQFF
abundance: NA; j_gene: TRBJ2-2; d_gene: TRBD1; v_gene: TRBV7-8; CDR3nt: TGTGCCAGCACATTTTCTGGACAGGGGACGAACACCGGGGAGCTGTTTTTT; CDR3aa: CASTFSGQGTNTGELFF
abundance: NA; j_gene: TRBJ2-5; d_gene: TRBD2; v_gene: TRBV14; CDR3nt: TGTGCCAGCAGCCAATTCAGGGGACTAGCGGGGGGAACGGGAGAGACCCAGTACTTC; CDR3aa: CASSQFRGLAGGTGETQYF
abundance: NA; j_gene: TRBJ1-5; d_gene: TRBD1; v_gene: TRBV15; CDR3nt: TGTGCCACCAGCTCCCGGATACTACAGGGGAATTATAGCAATCAGCCCCAGCATTTT; CDR3aa: CATSSRILQGNYSNQPQHF
abundance: NA; j_gene: TRBJ2-1; d_gene: NA; v_gene: TRBV19; CDR3nt: TGTGCCAGCGGGACTTACAATGAGCAGTTCTTC; CDR3aa: CASGTYNEQFF
abundance: NA; j_gene: TRBJ2-3; d_gene: NA; v_gene: TRBV5-1; CDR3nt: TGCGCCAGCAGCTTGAGTCGGCGGGACACGATTCCAGATACGCAGTATTTT; CDR3aa: CASSLSRRDTIPDTQYF
abundance: once; j_gene: TRBJ2-3; d_gene: TRBD2; v_gene: TRBV10-3; CDR3nt: TGTGCCATCAGCCTCGGGGAGCGGGGGGGAATGGGTACGCAGTATTTT; CDR3aa: CAISLGERGGMGTQYF
abundance: NA; j_gene: TRBJ1-1; d_gene: TRBD1; v_gene: TRBV5-1; CDR3nt: TGCGCCAGCAGCTTGGGGGAGGGCGGGACAGGCCCGATGAACACTGAAGCTTTCTTT; CDR3aa: CASSLGEGGTGPMNTEAFF
abundance: NA; j_gene: TRBJ2-5; d_gene: NA; v_gene: TRBV5-4; CDR3nt: TGTGCCAGCAGCCTGAGGGCGGGTCGGGAGACCCAGTACTTC; CDR3aa: CASSLRAGRETQYF
abundance: NA; j_gene: TRBJ1-2; d_gene: NA; v_gene: TRBV27; CDR3nt: TGTGCCAGCAGTCCCGTCGACGCTAGGGGATATGGCTACACCTTC; CDR3aa: CASSPVDARGYGYTF
abundance: NA; j_gene: TRBJ1-5; d_gene: NA; v_gene: TRBV7-2; CDR3nt: TGTGCCAGCAGCTTAGATGGGAATCAGCCCCAGCATTTT; CDR3aa: CASSLDGNQPQHF
abundance: NA; j_gene: TRBJ2-3; d_gene: NA; v_gene: TRBV28; CDR3nt: TGTGCCAGCAGTTCCGTAAAACGGGGAGGCGCAGATACGCAGTATTTT; CDR3aa: CASSSVKRGGADTQYF
abundance: NA; j_gene: TRBJ1-5; d_gene: TRBD1; v_gene: TRBV9; CDR3nt: TGTGCCAGCACCGGGGGACAGGGGGCGATGGAGGGCAATCAGCCCCAGCATTTT; CDR3aa: CASTGGQGAMEGNQPQHF
abundance: NA; j_gene: TRBJ2-4; d_gene: NA; v_gene: TRBV9; CDR3nt: TGTGCCAGCAGCGCCCCAGGACGCCAAAACATTCAGTACTTC; CDR3aa: CASSAPGRQNIQYF
abundance: NA; j_gene: TRBJ1-2; d_gene: NA; v_gene: TRBV6-1; CDR3nt: TGTGCCAGCAGGGCGGCTAACTATGGCTACACCTTC; CDR3aa: CASRAANYGYTF
abundance: NA; j_gene: TRBJ2-1; d_gene: NA; v_gene: TRBV11-3; CDR3nt: TGTGCCAGCAGCTTAGTGTCCGGGAATGAGCAGTTCTTC; CDR3aa: CASSLVSGNEQFF
abundance: NA; j_gene: TRBJ1-2; d_gene: NA; v_gene: TRBV27; CDR3nt: TGTGCCAGCAGCTCCTTCGGGGGGAACTATGGCTACACCTTC; CDR3aa: CASSSFGGNYGYTF
abundance: NA; j_gene: TRBJ2-1; d_gene: NA; v_gene: TRBV10-3; CDR3nt: TGTGCCATCAGTGGGGTCTATGGCAATGAGCAGTTCTTC; CDR3aa: CAISGVYGNEQFF
abundance: NA; j_gene: TRBJ2-5; d_gene: TRBD2; v_gene: TRBV14; CDR3nt: TGTGCCAGCAGCCGTCCAGGGGCGGGAGGTCGAGAGACCCAGTACTTC; CDR3aa: CASSRPGAGGRETQYF
abundance: NA; j_gene: TRBJ1-1; d_gene: NA; v_gene: TRBV11-2; CDR3nt: TGTGCCAGCAGCACCCGACGGGAAGCCCCTTCCCAAGCTTTCTTT; CDR3aa: CASSTRREAPSQAFF
abundance: NA; j_gene: TRBJ2-1; d_gene: TRBD2; v_gene: TRBV6-4; CDR3nt: TGTGCCAGCAGCAGTCTAGCGGGGAGCTCCTACAATGAGCAGTTCTTC; CDR3aa: CASSSLAGSSYNEQFF
abundance: NA; j_gene: TRBJ2-5; d_gene: NA; v_gene: TRBV6-5; CDR3nt: TGTGCCAGCAGTTACGGGGTTCAGGGACAAGAGACCCAGTACTTC; CDR3aa: CASSYGVQGQETQYF
abundance: NA; j_gene: TRBJ1-5; d_gene: NA; v_gene: TRBV29-1; CDR3nt: TGCAGCGCGCGGGACACGGGTAGCAATCAGCCCCAGCATTTT; CDR3aa: CSARDTGSNQPQHF
abundance: once; j_gene: TRBJ1-2; d_gene: NA; v_gene: TRBV5-1; CDR3nt: TGCGCCAGCAGCCACCGCCCCTCCGACTATGGCTACACCTTC; CDR3aa: CASSHRPSDYGYTF
abundance: NA; j_gene: TRBJ2-7; d_gene: TRBD2; v_gene: TRBV7-9; CDR3nt: TGTGCCAGCAGCTTGGGACTAGCGAAGCACGAGCAGTACTTC; CDR3aa: CASSLGLAKHEQYF
abundance: NA; j_gene: TRBJ1-6; d_gene: TRBD1; v_gene: TRBV2; CDR3nt: TGTGCCAGCAGTGAAACAGGGGCGGCTAATTCACCCCTCCACTTT; CDR3aa: CASSETGAANSPLHF
abundance: NA; j_gene: TRBJ2-7; d_gene: TRBD2; v_gene: TRBV5-1; CDR3nt: TGCGCCAGCAGCAAAGTCGCCGGGACTAACTCCTACGAGCAGTACTTC; CDR3aa: CASSKVAGTNSYEQYF
abundance: NA; j_gene: TRBJ1-5; d_gene: TRBD1; v_gene: TRBV5-8; CDR3nt: TGTGCCAGCAGCTTTGACAGGGGGAAGGGGCCCCAGCATTTT; CDR3aa: CASSFDRGKGPQHF
abundance: NA; j_gene: TRBJ2-1; d_gene: NA; v_gene: TRBV4-2; CDR3nt: TGTGCCAGCAGCCCCGGAGAGGGGAGCAATGAGCAGTTCTTC; CDR3aa: CASSPGEGSNEQFF
abundance: NA; j_gene: TRBJ1-6; d_gene: NA; v_gene: TRBV4-1; CDR3nt: TGCGCCAGCAGACGTGACAGGAGAACAAATTCACCCCTCCACTTT; CDR3aa: CASRRDRRTNSPLHF
abundance: NA; j_gene: TRBJ1-5; d_gene: TRBD1; v_gene: TRBV11-2; CDR3nt: TGTGCCAGCAGCCCCTACCCGGGACAGGGAATTCAGCCCCAGCATTTT; CDR3aa: CASSPYPGQGIQPQHF
abundance: NA; j_gene: TRBJ1-1; d_gene: NA; v_gene: TRBV5-1; CDR3nt: TGCGCCAGCAGCGGCGGGGGCCTTATGAACACTGAAGCTTTCTTT; CDR3aa: CASSGGGLMNTEAFF
abundance: once; j_gene: TRBJ2-6; d_gene: NA; v_gene: TRBV27; CDR3nt: TGTGCCAGCAGTTCTAGGTCCTCTGGGGCCAACGTCCTGACTTTC; CDR3aa: CASSSRSSGANVLTF
abundance: NA; j_gene: TRBJ2-1; d_gene: NA; v_gene: TRBV4-1; CDR3nt: TGCGCCAGCAGCCAAGTTTACGGGTCGTCCAACCGGCAGTTCTTC; CDR3aa: CASSQVYGSSNRQFF
abundance: NA; j_gene: TRBJ2-2; d_gene: TRBD2; v_gene: TRBV18; CDR3nt: TGTGCCAGCTCATCGCAGCTAGCGGGAGCGAACACCGGGGAGCTGTTTTTT; CDR3aa: CASSSQLAGANTGELFF
abundance: NA; j_gene: TRBJ2-2; d_gene: NA; v_gene: TRBV6-5; CDR3nt: TGTGCCAGCAGTTCAGAGGGCACCGGGGAGCTGTTTTTT; CDR3aa: CASSSEGTGELFF
abundance: NA; j_gene: TRBJ1-5; d_gene: NA; v_gene: TRBV27; CDR3nt: TGTGCCAGCAGCAAAGAGGAAGGGTATCAGCCCCAGCATTTT; CDR3aa: CASSKEEGYQPQHF
abundance: NA; j_gene: TRBJ2-7; d_gene: NA; v_gene: TRBV6-1; CDR3nt: TGTGCCAGCCGCAGAGGCAACTCCTACGAGCAGTACTTC; CDR3aa: CASRRGNSYEQYF
abundance: NA; j_gene: TRBJ2-1; d_gene: TRBD2; v_gene: TRBV27; CDR3nt: TGTGCCAGCAGCCCCGAGCGGGACTCCTACAATGAGCAGTTCTTC; CDR3aa: CASSPERDSYNEQFF
abundance: NA; j_gene: TRBJ1-3; d_gene: TRBD1; v_gene: TRBV7-2; CDR3nt: TGTGCCAGCAGCCCGGGGACAGCCTTTGGAAACACCATATATTTT; CDR3aa: CASSPGTAFGNTIYF
abundance: NA; j_gene: TRBJ1-3; d_gene: NA; v_gene: TRBV19; CDR3nt: TGTGCCAGTAGTATGTACTTTCGGGCAGGGAGAGACACCATATATTTT; CDR3aa: CASSMYFRAGRDTIYF
abundance: NA; j_gene: TRBJ1-4; d_gene: TRBD1; v_gene: TRBV9; CDR3nt: TGTGCCAGCAGCACACGGACAGGGGGCAATGAAAAACTGTTTTTT; CDR3aa: CASSTRTGGNEKLFF
abundance: NA; j_gene: TRBJ1-2; d_gene: TRBD1; v_gene: TRBV9; CDR3nt: TGTGCCAGCAGCGCCAACAGGGGGCTCAACTATGGCTACACCTTC; CDR3aa: CASSANRGLNYGYTF
abundance: NA; j_gene: TRBJ2-4; d_gene: NA; v_gene: TRBV5-1; CDR3nt: TGCGCCAGCAGCTTGCGTCTCCGGGACATTCAGTACTTC; CDR3aa: CASSLRLRDIQYF
abundance: NA; j_gene: TRBJ1-4; d_gene: NA; v_gene: TRBV7-2; CDR3nt: TGTGCCAGCAGCTTCACTAAGAGTGCAACTAATGAAAAACTGTTTTTT; CDR3aa: CASSFTKSATNEKLFF
abundance: few; j_gene: TRBJ1-1; d_gene: NA; v_gene: TRBV7-8; CDR3nt: TGTGCCAGCAGCTTACAGGGGTCGAACACTGAAGCTTTCTTT; CDR3aa: CASSLQGSNTEAFF